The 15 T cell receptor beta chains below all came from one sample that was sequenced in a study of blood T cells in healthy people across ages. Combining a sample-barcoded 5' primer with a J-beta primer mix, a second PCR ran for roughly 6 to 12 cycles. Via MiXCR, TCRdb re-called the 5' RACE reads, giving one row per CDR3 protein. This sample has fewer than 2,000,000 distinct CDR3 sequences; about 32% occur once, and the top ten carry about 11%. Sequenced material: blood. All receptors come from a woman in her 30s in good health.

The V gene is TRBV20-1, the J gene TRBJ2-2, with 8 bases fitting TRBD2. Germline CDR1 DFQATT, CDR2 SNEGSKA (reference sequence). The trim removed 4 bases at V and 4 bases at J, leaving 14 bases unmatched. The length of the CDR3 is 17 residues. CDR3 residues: CSANLPTGGPTTGELFF. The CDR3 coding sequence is TGCAGTGCTAATCTTCCCACGGGAGGGCCTACCACCGGGGAGCTGTTTTTT.

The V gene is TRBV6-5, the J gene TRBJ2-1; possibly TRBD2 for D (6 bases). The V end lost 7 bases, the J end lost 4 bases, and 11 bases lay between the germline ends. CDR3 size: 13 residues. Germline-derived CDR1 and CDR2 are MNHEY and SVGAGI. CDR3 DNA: TGTGCCAGCAACGACGGGACTTACAATGAGCAGTTCTTC. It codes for CASNDGTYNEQFF.

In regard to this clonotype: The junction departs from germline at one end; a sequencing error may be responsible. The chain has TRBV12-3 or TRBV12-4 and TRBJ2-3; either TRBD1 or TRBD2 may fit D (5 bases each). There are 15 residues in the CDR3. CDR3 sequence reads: CASSREGLSTDTEYF. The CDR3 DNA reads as TGTGCCAGCAGCCGCGAGGGGCTTAGCACAGATACGGAGTATTTT.

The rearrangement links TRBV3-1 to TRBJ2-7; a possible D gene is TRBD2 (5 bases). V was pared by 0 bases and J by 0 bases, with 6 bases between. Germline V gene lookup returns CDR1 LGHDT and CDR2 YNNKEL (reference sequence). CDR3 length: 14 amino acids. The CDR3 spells CASSQETSSYEQYF. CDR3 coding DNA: TGTGCCAGCAGCCAAGAAACTAGCTCCTACGAGCAGTACTTC.

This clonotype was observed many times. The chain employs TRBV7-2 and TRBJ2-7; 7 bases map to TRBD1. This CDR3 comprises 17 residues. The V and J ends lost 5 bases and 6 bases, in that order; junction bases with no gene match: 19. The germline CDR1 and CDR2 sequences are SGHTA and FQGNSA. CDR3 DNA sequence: TGTGCCAGCAGCCCCACTCGGACAGGCTTGATTTACGGCGAGCAGTACTTC. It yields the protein CASSPTRTGLIYGEQYF.

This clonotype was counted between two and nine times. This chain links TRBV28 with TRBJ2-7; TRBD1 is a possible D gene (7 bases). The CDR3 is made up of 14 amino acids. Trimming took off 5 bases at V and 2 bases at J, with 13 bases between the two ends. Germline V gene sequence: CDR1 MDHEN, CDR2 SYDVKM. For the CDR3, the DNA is TGTGCCAGCAGTCTGGAGGGGGCCCCCTACGAGCAGTACTTC. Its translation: CASSLEGAPYEQYF.

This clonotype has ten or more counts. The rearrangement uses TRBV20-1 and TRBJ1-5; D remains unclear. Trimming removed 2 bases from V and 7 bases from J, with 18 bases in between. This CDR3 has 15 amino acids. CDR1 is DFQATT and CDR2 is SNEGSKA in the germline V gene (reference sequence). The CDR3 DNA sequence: TGCAGTGCTAGACTTAGACTCTCTGGGAACCAGCCCCAGCATTTT. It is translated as CSARLRLSGNQPQHF.

CDR3 DNA sequence: TGTGCCAGCAGTGAAGAAGGGGGCGCGGGCTATGGCTACACCTTC. It specifies CASSEEGGAGYGYTF. The chain links TRBV6-1 to TRBJ1-2, with 7 bases matching TRBD1. CDR1 is MNHNS, CDR2 SASEGT, per germline. J was trimmed by 4 bases and V by 1 base; bases with no gene match: 6. The CDR3 covers 15 residues.

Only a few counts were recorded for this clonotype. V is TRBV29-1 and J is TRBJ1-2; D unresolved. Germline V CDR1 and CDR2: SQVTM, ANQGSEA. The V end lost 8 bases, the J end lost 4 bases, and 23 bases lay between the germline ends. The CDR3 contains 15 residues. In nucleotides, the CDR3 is TGCAGCCCAAAAACCCTTGATAGCAGAAGCTATGGCTACACCTTC. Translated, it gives CSPKTLDSRSYGYTF.

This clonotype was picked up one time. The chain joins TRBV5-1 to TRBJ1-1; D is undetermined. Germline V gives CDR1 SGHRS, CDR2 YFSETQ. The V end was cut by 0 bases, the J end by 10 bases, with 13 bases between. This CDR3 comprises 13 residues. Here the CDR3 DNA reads TGCGCCAGCAGCTTGGCCTATGAAGGTGGAGCTTTCTTT. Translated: CASSLAYEGGAFF. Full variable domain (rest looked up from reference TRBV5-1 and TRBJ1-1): KAGVTQTPRYLIKTRGQQVTLSCSPISGHRSVSWYQQTPGQGLQFLFEYFSETQRNKGNFPGRFSGRQFSNSRSEMNVSTLELGDSALYLCASSLAYEGGAFFGQGTRLTVV.

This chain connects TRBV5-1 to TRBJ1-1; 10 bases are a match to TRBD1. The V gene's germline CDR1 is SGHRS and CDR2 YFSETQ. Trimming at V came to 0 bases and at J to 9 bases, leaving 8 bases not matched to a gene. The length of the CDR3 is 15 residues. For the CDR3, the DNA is TGCGCCAGCAGCTTGGTGACAGGGGGCGCGACTCAAGCTTTCTTT. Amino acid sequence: CASSLVTGGATQAFF.

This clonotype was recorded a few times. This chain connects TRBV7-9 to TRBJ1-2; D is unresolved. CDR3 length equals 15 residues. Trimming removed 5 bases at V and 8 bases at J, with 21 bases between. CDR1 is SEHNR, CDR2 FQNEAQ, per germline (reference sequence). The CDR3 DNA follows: TGTGCCAGCAGCCGCCGGGAGCCTCGGTCGTGGGGCTACACCTTC. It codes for CASSRREPRSWGYTF.

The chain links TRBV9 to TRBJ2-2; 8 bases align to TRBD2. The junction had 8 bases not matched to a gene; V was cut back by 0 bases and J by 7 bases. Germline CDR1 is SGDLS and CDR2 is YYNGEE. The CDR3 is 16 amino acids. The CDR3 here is CASSVGSGGPVGELFF. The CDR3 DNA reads TGTGCCAGCAGCGTAGGTTCGGGAGGGCCGGTCGGGGAGCTGTTTTTT.

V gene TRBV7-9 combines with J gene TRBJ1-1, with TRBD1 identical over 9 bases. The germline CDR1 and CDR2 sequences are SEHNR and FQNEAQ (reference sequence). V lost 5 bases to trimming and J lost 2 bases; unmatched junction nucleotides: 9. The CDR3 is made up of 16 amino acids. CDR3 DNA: TGTGCCAGCAGCAGCCAACCGGGACAGGGTAACACTGAAGCTTTCTTT. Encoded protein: CASSSQPGQGNTEAFF.

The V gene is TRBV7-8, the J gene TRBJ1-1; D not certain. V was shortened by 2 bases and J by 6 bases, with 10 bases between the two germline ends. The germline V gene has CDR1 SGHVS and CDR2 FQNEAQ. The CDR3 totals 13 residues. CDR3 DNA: TGTGCCAGCAGCTTAAGGGCAGGAGCTGAAGCTTTCTTT. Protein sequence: CASSLRAGAEAFF.